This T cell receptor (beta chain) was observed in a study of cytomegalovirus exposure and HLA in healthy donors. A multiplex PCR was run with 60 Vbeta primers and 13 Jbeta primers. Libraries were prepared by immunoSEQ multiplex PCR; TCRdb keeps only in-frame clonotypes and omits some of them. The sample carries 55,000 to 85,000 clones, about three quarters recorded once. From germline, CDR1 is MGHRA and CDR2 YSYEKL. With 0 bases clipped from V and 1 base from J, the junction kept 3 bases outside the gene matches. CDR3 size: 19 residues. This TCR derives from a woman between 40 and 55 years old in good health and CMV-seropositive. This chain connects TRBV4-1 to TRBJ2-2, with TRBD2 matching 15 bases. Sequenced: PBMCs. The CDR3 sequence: CASSQDRGLAGGNTGELFF. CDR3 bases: TGCGCCAGCAGCCAAGATCGGGGACTAGCGGGGGGGAACACCGGGGAGCTGTTTTTT.